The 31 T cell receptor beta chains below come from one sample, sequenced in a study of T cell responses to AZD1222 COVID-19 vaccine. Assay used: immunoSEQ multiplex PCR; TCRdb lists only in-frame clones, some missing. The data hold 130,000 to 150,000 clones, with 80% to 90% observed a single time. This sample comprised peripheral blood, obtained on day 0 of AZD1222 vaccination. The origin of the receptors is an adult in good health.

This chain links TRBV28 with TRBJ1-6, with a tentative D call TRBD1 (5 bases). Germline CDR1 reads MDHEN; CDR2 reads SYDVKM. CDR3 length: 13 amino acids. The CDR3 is CANGGGYNSPLHF. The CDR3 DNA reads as TGTGCTAACGGGGGGGGATATAATTCACCCCTCCACTTT.

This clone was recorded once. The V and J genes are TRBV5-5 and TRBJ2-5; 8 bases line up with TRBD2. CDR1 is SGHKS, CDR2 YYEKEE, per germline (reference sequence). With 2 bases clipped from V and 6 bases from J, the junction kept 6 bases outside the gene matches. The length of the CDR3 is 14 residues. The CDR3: CASSLGLAPQTQYF. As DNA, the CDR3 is TGTGCCAGCAGCTTAGGACTAGCTCCACAGACCCAGTACTTC.

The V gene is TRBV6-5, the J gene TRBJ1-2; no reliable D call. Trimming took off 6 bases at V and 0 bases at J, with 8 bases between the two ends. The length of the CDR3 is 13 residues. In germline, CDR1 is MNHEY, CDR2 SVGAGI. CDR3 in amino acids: CASRNDANYGYTF. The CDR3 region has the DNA TGTGCCAGCAGGAACGATGCTAACTATGGCTACACCTTC.

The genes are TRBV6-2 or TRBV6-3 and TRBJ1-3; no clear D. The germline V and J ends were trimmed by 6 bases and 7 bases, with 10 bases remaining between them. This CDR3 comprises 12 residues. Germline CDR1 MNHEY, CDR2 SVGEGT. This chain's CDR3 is CASSEWRNTIYF. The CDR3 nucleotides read TGTGCCAGCAGCGAATGGCGGAACACCATATATTTT.

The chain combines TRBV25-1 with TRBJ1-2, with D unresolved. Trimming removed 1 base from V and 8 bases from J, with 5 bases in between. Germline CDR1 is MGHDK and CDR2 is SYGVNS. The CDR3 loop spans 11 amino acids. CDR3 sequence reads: CASSEFGGYTF. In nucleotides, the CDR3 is TGTGCCAGCAGTGAATTCGGAGGCTACACCTTC.

The CDR3 DNA reads TGTGCCAGCAGCCAGCGACAGAACACTGAAGCTTTCTTT. As protein: CASSQRQNTEAFF. The J gene is TRBJ1-1, the V gene TRBV4-2; D not resolved. V lost 3 bases, J lost 1 base, and 6 bases lay in between. The germline V gene has CDR1 LGHNA and CDR2 YNFKEQ. The CDR3 spans 13 residues.

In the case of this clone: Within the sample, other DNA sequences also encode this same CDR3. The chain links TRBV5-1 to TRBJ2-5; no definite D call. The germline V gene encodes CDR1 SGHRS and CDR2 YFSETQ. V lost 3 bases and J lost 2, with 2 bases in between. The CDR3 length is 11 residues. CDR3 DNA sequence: TGCGCCAGCAGCTATCAAGAGACCCAGTACTTC. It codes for CASSYQETQYF.

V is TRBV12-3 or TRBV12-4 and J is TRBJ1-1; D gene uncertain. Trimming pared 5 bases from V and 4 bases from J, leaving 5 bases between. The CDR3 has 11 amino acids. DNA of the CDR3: TGTGCCAGCAGTCGGGTCACTGAAGCTTTCTTT. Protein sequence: CASSRVTEAFF.

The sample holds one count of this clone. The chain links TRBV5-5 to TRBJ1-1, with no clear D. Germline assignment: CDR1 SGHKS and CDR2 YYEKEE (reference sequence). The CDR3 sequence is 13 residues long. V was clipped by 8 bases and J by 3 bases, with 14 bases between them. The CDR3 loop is CASAWAGDTEAFF. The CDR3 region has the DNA TGTGCCAGTGCGTGGGCTGGGGACACTGAAGCTTTCTTT.

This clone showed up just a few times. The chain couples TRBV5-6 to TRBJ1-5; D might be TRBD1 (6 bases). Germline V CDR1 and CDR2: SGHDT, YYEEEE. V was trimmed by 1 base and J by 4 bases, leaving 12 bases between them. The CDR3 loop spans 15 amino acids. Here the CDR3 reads CASSLLYQGNQPQHF. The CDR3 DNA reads TGTGCCAGCAGCTTGTTGTACCAGGGGAATCAGCCCCAGCATTTT.

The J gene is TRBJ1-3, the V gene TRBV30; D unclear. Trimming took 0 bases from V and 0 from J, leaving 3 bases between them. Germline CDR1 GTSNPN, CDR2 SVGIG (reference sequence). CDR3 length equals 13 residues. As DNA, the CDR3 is TGTGCCTGGAGTGTGGCCTCTGGAAACACCATATATTTT. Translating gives CAWSVASGNTIYF.

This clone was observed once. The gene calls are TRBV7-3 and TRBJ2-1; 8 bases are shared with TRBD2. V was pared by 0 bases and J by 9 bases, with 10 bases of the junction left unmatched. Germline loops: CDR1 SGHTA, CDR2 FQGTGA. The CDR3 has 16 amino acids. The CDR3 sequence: CASSLTGGLARGEQFF. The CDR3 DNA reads TGTGCCAGCAGCTTAACTGGCGGACTAGCTAGGGGTGAGCAGTTCTTC.

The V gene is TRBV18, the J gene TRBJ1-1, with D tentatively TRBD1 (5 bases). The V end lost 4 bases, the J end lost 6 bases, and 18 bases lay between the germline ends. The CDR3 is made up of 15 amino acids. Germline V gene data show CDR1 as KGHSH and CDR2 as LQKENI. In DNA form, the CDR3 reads TGTGCCAGCTCACGGGGGGGACCAGCCGTATCTGAAGCTTTCTTT. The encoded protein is CASSRGGPAVSEAFF.

Written as DNA, the CDR3 is TGTGCCAGCAGCTTAGAGCGCCGGGGGAACGAGCAGTACTTC. Encoded protein: CASSLERRGNEQYF. The V gene is TRBV7-9, the J gene TRBJ2-7; perhaps TRBD2 as D (6 bases). Germline V gives CDR1 SEHNR, CDR2 FQNEAQ (reference sequence). V was trimmed by 1 base and J by 5 bases, leaving 12 bases between them. This CDR3 contains 14 residues.

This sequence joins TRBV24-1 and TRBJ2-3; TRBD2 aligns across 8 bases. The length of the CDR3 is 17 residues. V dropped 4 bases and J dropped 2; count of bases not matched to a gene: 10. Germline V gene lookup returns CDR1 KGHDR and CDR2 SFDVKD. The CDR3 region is CATSEYLLAGNTDTQYF. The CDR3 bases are TGTGCCACCAGTGAATATCTTCTAGCGGGCAACACAGATACGCAGTATTTT.

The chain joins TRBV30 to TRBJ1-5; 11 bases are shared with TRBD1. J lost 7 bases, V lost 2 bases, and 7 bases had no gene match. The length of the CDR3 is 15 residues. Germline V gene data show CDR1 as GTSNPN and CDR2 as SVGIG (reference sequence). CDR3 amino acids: CAWSTGQGESQPQHF. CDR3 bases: TGTGCCTGGAGTACGGGACAGGGGGAGAGCCAGCCCCAGCATTTT.

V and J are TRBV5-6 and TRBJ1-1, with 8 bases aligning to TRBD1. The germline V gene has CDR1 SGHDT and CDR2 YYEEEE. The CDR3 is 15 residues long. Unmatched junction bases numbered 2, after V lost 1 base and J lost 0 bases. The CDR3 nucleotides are TGTGCCAGCAGCTTGTGGGACAGGCTGAACACTGAAGCTTTCTTT. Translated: CASSLWDRLNTEAFF. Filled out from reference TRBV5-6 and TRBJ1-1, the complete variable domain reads DAGVTQSPTHLIKTRGQQVTLRCSPKSGHDTVSWYQQALGQGPQFIFQYYEEEERQRGNFPDRFSGHQFPNYSSELNVNALLLGDSALYLCASSLWDRLNTEAFFGQGTRLTVV.

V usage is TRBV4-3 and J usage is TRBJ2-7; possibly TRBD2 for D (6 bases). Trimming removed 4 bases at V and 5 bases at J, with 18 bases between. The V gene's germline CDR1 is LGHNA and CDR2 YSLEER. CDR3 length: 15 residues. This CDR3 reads CASSPGHRTNDEQYF. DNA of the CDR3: TGCGCCAGCAGCCCCGGACATAGGACTAATGACGAGCAGTACTTC.

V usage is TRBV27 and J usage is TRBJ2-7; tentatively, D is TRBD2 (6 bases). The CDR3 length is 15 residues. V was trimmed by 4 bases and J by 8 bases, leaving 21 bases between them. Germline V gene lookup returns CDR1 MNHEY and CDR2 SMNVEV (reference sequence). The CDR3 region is CASSSGTPRPSQQYF. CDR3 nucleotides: TGTGCCAGCAGTTCCGGGACTCCAAGGCCCTCGCAGCAGTACTTC.

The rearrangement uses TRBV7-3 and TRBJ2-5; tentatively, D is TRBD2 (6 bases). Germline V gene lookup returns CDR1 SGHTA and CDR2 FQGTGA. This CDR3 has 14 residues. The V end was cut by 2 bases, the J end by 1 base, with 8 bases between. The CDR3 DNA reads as TGTGCCAGCAGCTTAGCGGGAACCCAAGAGACCCAGTACTTC. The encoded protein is CASSLAGTQETQYF.

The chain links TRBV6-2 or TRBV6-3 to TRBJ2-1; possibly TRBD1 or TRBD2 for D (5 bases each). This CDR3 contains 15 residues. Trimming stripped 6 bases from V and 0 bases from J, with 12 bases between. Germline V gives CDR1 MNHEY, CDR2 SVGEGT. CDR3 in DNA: TGTGCCAGCAGCCCGTGGGGGAGCTCCTACAATGAGCAGTTCTTC. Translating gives CASSPWGSSYNEQFF.

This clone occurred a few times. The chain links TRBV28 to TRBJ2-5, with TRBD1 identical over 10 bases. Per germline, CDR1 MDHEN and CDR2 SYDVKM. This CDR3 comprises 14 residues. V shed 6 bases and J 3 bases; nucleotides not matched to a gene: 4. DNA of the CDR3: TGTGCCAGCAGATGGACAGGGGGGAAAGAGACCCAGTACTTC. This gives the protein CASRWTGGKETQYF.

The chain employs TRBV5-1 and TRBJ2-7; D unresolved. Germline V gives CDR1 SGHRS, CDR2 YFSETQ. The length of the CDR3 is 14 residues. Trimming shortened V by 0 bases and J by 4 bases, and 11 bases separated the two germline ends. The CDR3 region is CASSLGSNDYEQYF. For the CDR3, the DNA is TGCGCCAGCAGCTTGGGTTCGAATGATTACGAGCAGTACTTC.

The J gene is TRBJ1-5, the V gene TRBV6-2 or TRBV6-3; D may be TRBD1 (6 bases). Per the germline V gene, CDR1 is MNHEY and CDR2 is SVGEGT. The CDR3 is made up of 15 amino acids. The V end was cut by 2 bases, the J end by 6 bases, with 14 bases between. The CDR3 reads CASSYGGPSGQPQHF. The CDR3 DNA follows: TGTGCCAGCAGTTACGGGGGGCCCTCCGGTCAGCCCCAGCATTTT.

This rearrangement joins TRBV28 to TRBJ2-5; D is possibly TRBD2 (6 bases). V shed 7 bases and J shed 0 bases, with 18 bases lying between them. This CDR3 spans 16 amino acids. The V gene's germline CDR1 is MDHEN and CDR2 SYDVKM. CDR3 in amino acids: CASTPLGLQHQETQYF. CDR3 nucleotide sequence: TGTGCCAGCACTCCCCTGGGACTTCAACACCAAGAGACCCAGTACTTC.

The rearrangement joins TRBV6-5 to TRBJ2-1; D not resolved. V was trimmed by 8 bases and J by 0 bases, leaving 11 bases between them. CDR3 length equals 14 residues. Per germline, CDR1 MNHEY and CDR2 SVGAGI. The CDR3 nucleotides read TGTGCCAGCCGAAACCTGAACTCCTACAATGAGCAGTTCTTC. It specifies CASRNLNSYNEQFF.

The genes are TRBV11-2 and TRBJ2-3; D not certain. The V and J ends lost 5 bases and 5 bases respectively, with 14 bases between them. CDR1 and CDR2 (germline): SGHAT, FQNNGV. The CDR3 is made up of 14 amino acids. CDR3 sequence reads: CASSPLGRRDTQYF. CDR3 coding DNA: TGTGCCAGCAGCCCCTTGGGCCGGCGAGATACGCAGTATTTT. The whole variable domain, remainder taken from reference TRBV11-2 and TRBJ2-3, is EAGVAQSPRYKIIEKRQSVAFWCNPISGHATLYWYQQILGQGPKLLIQFQNNGVVDDSQLPKDRFSAERLKGVDSTLKIQPAKLEDSAVYLCASSPLGRRDTQYFGPGTRLTVL.

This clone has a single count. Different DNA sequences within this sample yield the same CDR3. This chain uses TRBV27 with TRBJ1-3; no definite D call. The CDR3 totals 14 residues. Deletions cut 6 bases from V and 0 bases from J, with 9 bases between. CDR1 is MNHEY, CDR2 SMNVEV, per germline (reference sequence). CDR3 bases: TGTGCCAGCAGGCTAACTGGCTCTGGAAACACCATATATTTT. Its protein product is CASRLTGSGNTIYF.

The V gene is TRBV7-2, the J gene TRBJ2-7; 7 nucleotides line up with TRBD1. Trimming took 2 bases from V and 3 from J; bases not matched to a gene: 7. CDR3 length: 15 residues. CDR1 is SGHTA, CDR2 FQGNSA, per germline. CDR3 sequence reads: CASSLRQGSGYEQYF. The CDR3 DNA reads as TGTGCCAGCAGCTTACGACAGGGATCGGGCTACGAGCAGTACTTC.

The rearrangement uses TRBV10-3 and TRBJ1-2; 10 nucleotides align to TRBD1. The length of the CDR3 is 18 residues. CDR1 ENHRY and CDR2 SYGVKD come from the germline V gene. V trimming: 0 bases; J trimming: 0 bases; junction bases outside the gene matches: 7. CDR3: CAISESWTGGKANYGYTF. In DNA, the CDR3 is TGTGCCATCAGTGAGTCGTGGACAGGGGGGAAAGCTAACTATGGCTACACCTTC.

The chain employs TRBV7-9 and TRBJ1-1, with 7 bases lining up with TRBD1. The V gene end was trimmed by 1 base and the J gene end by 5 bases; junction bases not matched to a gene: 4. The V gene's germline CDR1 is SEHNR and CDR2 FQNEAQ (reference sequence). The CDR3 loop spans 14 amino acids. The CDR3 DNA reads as TGTGCCAGCAGCTTAGTTCCAGGGGGTACTGAAGCTTTCTTT. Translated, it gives CASSLVPGGTEAFF. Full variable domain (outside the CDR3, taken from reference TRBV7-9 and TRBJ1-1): DTGVSQNPRHKITKRGQNVTFRCDPISEHNRLYWYRQTLGQGPEFLTYFQNEAQLEKSRLLSDRFSAERPKGSFSTLEIQRTEQGDSAMYLCASSLVPGGTEAFFGQGTRLTVV.